A single sample gave rise to the 27 T cell receptor beta chains below, sequenced in a study of regulatory T cells in long-lasting Graves disease. Sample time point: newly diagnosed GD, antithyroid drugs for less than 3 months. The authors made the TCR library using RNA they extracted from PBMCs. Sequencing libraries for TCR beta were prepared with iRepertoire HTBI primers and Arm-PCR of CDR3 regions. TCRdb itself ran the multiplex PCR reads through MiXCR, one entry per CDR3 protein. Here the sample spans around 400,000 distinct CDR3 sequences, 15% to 18% being singletons. Source: peripheral blood mononuclear cells (PBMCs), taken at new diagnosis, from a patient treated with antithyroid drugs. These receptors were taken from a female donor with Graves disease.

This clonotype showed up many times. V is TRBV7-9 and J is TRBJ1-2; the D is unclear. The CDR3 covers 13 residues. Germline V gene lookup returns CDR1 SEHNR and CDR2 FQNEAQ (reference sequence). Trimming shortened V by 4 bases and J by 3 bases, and 9 bases separated the two germline ends. In DNA form, the CDR3 reads TGTGCCAGCAGCTCGGCGGCGCACTATGGCTACACCTTC. It translates to CASSSAAHYGYTF. The variable domain in full, completed from reference TRBV7-9 and TRBJ1-2, reads DTGVSQNPRHKITKRGQNVTFRCDPISEHNRLYWYRQTLGQGPEFLTYFQNEAQLEKSRLLSDRFSAERPKGSFSTLEIQRTEQGDSAMYLCASSSAAHYGYTFGSGTRLTVV.

Comment on this clonotype: It differs at one base from a far larger clone, so likely a read error. The genes are TRBV5-5 and TRBJ1-2; D uncertain. The ends were cut back, 0 bases at V and 6 bases at J, with 12 bases in the middle. The CDR3 covers 14 residues. Germline V lookup: CDR1 SGHKS, CDR2 YYEKEE (reference sequence). The CDR3 coding sequence is TGTGCCAGCAGCTTGGCCGGCAGATCTCATGGCTACACCTTC. Translation: CASSLAGRSHGYTF.

This clonotype has ten or more counts. The genes are TRBV6-5 and TRBJ2-7, with D unresolved. Germline CDR1 reads MNHEY; CDR2 reads SVGAGI. This CDR3 region has 14 residues. V gave up 3 bases and J gave up 2 bases, with 11 bases separating them. As DNA, the CDR3 is TGTGCCAGCAGTTATCCTGGCCCCACCTACGAGCAGTACTTC. Protein sequence: CASSYPGPTYEQYF.

This clonotype was counted ten times or more. The chain joins TRBV24-1 to TRBJ2-7; TRBD2 might be the D (5 bases). The CDR3 contains 13 residues. V lost 4 bases and J 6 bases, leaving 12 bases between the germline ends. Germline loops: CDR1 KGHDR, CDR2 SFDVKD. The CDR3 DNA reads as TGTGCCACCAGTGAAAAGACGGGGTCCGAGCAGTACTTC. Its translation is CATSEKTGSEQYF.

This clonotype was observed a handful of times. The J gene is TRBJ1-2, the V gene TRBV10-3; 10 bases line up with TRBD1. With 6 bases clipped from V and 5 bases from J, the junction kept 3 bases outside the gene matches. Germline assignment: CDR1 ENHRY and CDR2 SYGVKD. The CDR3 sequence is 13 residues long. The CDR3 region has the DNA TGTGCCATCAGGGGGGGACAGGGGTATGGCTACACCTTC. Translation gives CAIRGGQGYGYTF.

In this sample, this clonotype turned up many times. The chain joins TRBV24-1 to TRBJ1-1, with D hard to call. V shed 8 bases and J shed 12 bases, with 15 bases lying between them. This CDR3 is 11 amino acids long. Germline V CDR1 and CDR2: KGHDR, SFDVKD. The CDR3 bases are TGTGCCACCAAAGGACCCGCGGAGACTTTCTTT. It encodes CATKGPAETFF.

Comments on this clonotype: A much larger clone differs from this one at a single base, so this may be a read error. The chain couples TRBV6-1 to TRBJ2-5; TRBD1 agrees at 10 bases. This CDR3 has 15 amino acids. The junction had 5 bases not matched to a gene; V was cut back by 5 bases and J by 2 bases. From germline, CDR1 is MNHNS and CDR2 SASEGT. The CDR3 bases are TGTGCCAGCAGTCCCGGGACAGGGGAACAAGAGACCCAGTACTTC. Residues: CASSPGTGEQETQYF.

The DNA of the CDR3 is TGCAGCGTTAAAGCCATAGCCAAAAACATTCAGTACTTC. As protein: CSVKAIAKNIQYF. V is TRBV29-1 and J is TRBJ2-4; D not resolved. CDR3 length: 13 residues. V lost 5 bases and J 0 bases, leaving 8 bases between the germline ends. Germline CDR1 reads SQVTM; CDR2 reads ANQGSEA.

This chain uses TRBV20-1 with TRBJ2-5; 8 bases agree with TRBD1. The CDR3 totals 16 residues. V lost 0 bases and J lost 4; bases outside the gene matches: 10. Germline assignment: CDR1 DFQATT and CDR2 SNEGSKA (reference sequence). The CDR3 region is CSARDQGAGQLETQYF. The CDR3 DNA reads as TGCAGTGCTAGAGATCAGGGGGCAGGGCAGTTAGAGACCCAGTACTTC.

This clonotype has at least ten counts. The chain recombines TRBV7-8 with TRBJ1-2; D might be TRBD1 (5 bases). Between the trimmed V and J ends, which lost 3 bases and 4 bases, there was a span of 15 bases. CDR1 is SGHVS and CDR2 is FQNEAQ in the germline V gene. This CDR3 is 15 amino acids long. CDR3 in DNA: TGTGCCAGCAGCTTCCCTCCCGGGACGCCCTATGGCTACACCTTC. Amino acids: CASSFPPGTPYGYTF. The variable domain in full, completed from reference TRBV7-8 and TRBJ1-2, reads GAGVSQSPRYKVAKRGQDVALRCDPISGHVSLFWYQQALGQGPEFLTYFQNEAQLDKSGLPSDRFFAERPEGSVSTLKIQRTQQEDSAVYLCASSFPPGTPYGYTFGSGTRLTVV.

V and J are TRBV7-2 and TRBJ2-3; TRBD2 aligns across 10 bases. Germline V gene data show CDR1 as SGHTA and CDR2 as FQGNSA. The V gene end was trimmed by 4 bases and the J gene end by 2 bases; junction bases not matched to a gene: 9. The length of the CDR3 is 17 residues. CDR3 sequence: CASSSVAGGFHTDTQYF. In DNA form, the CDR3 reads TGTGCCAGCAGCTCCGTAGCGGGAGGCTTCCACACAGATACGCAGTATTTT.

This clonotype was counted ten times or more. V usage is TRBV11-3 and J usage is TRBJ2-5; TRBD2 might be the D (5 bases). Trimming left V 5 bases short and J 0 bases short, with 7 bases between. The CDR3 extends over 13 amino acids. Germline V lookup: CDR1 SGHNT, CDR2 YENEEA. The CDR3 sequence is CASSPGDQETQYF. DNA for the CDR3: TGTGCCAGCAGCCCCGGGGACCAAGAGACCCAGTACTTC. Filled out from reference TRBV11-3 and TRBJ2-5, the complete variable domain reads EAGVVQSPRYKIIEKKQPVAFWCNPISGHNTLYWYLQNLGQGPELLIRYENEEAVDDSQLPKDRFSAERLKGVDSTLKIQPAELGDSAVYLCASSPGDQETQYFGPGTRLLVL.

The chain links TRBV20-1 to TRBJ2-7, with D tentatively TRBD2 (5 bases). V lost 5 bases and J lost 6, with 26 bases in between. CDR1 and CDR2 from the germline V gene are DFQATT and SNEGSKA (reference sequence). The CDR3 has 16 residues. The CDR3 sequence: CSARDTTTYHHSEQYF. The DNA for the CDR3 is TGCAGTGCTCGGGATACGACGACATACCACCACAGCGAGCAGTACTTC.

In this sample, this clonotype turned up a few times. The chain links TRBV10-2 to TRBJ2-2; 10 bases agree with TRBD2. Germline V CDR1 and CDR2: WSHSY, SAAADI. V was pared by 5 bases and J by 7 bases, with 7 bases of the junction left unmatched. The CDR3 covers 15 residues. The CDR3 nucleotides read TGCGCCAGCAGTCGAGCGGGAGGGCCGGGCGGGGAGCTGTTTTTT. The encoded protein is CASSRAGGPGGELFF.

This clonotype has more than one count but fewer than ten. The rearrangement links TRBV7-9 to TRBJ1-1, with 9 bases matching TRBD1. CDR3 length: 15 residues. Germline V CDR1 and CDR2: SEHNR, FQNEAQ (reference sequence). J lost 5 bases, V lost 6 bases, and 10 bases had no gene match. In DNA form, the CDR3 reads TGTGCCAGCAGGGGACGGACAGGGGTAGGAACTGAAGCTTTCTTT. Encoded protein: CASRGRTGVGTEAFF.

V gene TRBV24-1 combines with J gene TRBJ2-5; no reliable D call. This CDR3 region has 13 residues. Trimming stripped 5 bases from V and 5 bases from J, with 11 bases between. The germline V gene encodes CDR1 KGHDR and CDR2 SFDVKD. The CDR3 bases are TGTGCCACCAGTGCCTCGGGTTTGGAGACCCAGTACTTC. Translated: CATSASGLETQYF.

This clonotype has a handful of counts. The chain is built from TRBV9 and TRBJ1-4; the D gene is possibly TRBD1 (6 bases). This CDR3 is built from 15 residues. V was trimmed by 7 bases and J by 4 bases, leaving 17 bases between them. Germline CDR1 reads SGDLS; CDR2 reads YYNGEE. The CDR3 region has the DNA TGTGCCAGCGCCCGAGGGGGTCAGAGTAATGAAAAACTGTTTTTT. Translating gives CASARGGQSNEKLFF. The whole variable domain, remainder taken from reference TRBV9 and TRBJ1-4, is DSGVTQTPKHLITATGQRVTLRCSPRSGDLSVYWYQQSLDQGLQFLIQYYNGEERAKGNILERFSAQQFPDLHSELNLSSLELGDSALYFCASARGGQSNEKLFFGSGTQLSVL.

This clonotype showed up just a few times. The DNA for the CDR3 is TGTGCCAGTAGTACTCCGACTAGGGGGACCTACGAGCAGTACTTC. Its translation: CASSTPTRGTYEQYF. This chain connects TRBV19 to TRBJ2-7; D is tentatively TRBD1 or TRBD2 (6 bases each). Trimming took off 4 bases at V and 2 bases at J, with 15 bases between the two ends. Germline V CDR1 and CDR2: LNHDA, SQIVND (reference sequence). The CDR3 sequence is 15 residues long. Full variable domain (outside the CDR3, taken from reference TRBV19 and TRBJ2-7): DGGITQSPKYLFRKEGQNVTLSCEQNLNHDAMYWYRQDPGQGLRLIYYSQIVNDFQKGDIAEGYSVSREKKESFPLTVTSAQKNPTAFYLCASSTPTRGTYEQYFGPGTRLTVT.

V is TRBV15 and J is TRBJ2-5; no firm D call. The CDR3 is 15 amino acids. Germline V lookup: CDR1 LNHNV, CDR2 YYDKDF (reference sequence). The V end was cut by 0 bases, the J end by 3 bases, with 11 bases between. CDR3 coding DNA: TGTGCCACCAGCAGAGATCTGGCAGCCAAAGAGACCCAGTACTTC. It translates to CATSRDLAAKETQYF.

Regarding this clonotype: It differs at one base from a far larger clone, so likely a read error. The genes are TRBV11-3 and TRBJ1-4; D not resolved. V lost 3 bases, J lost 12 bases, and 17 bases lay in between. The CDR3 spans 14 residues. Germline CDR1 reads SGHNT; CDR2 reads YENEEA. CDR3 nucleotide sequence: TGTGCCAGCAGCTTTACGGGTGGCGGGGAAGAACTGTTTTTT. Its translation: CASSFTGGGEELFF.

This clonotype was picked up a small number of times. The chain couples TRBV6-2 or TRBV6-3 to TRBJ1-5, with a weak D call TRBD1 (6 bases). Germline loops: CDR1 MNHEY, CDR2 SVGEGT. The CDR3 has 14 amino acids. V was pared by 0 bases and J by 9 bases, with 12 bases between. CDR3 in amino acids: CASSYSKGGAPQHF. CDR3 bases: TGTGCCAGCAGTTACTCTAAAGGGGGTGCGCCCCAGCATTTT.

This clonotype has a count of ten or more. The V and J genes are TRBV9 and TRBJ1-1; 10 bases align to TRBD1. V gave up 0 bases and J gave up 7 bases; unmatched junction bases: 12. Germline values: CDR1 SGDLS, CDR2 YYNGEE. This CDR3 has 17 amino acids. The CDR3 DNA follows: TGTGCCAGCAGCGTAGGGTGGGACAGGGGACGAAGCGATGAAGCTTTCTTT. Its protein is CASSVGWDRGRSDEAFF.

The chain links TRBV7-2 to TRBJ1-2; 7 positions match TRBD1. The CDR3 is 13 amino acids. The germline V gene encodes CDR1 SGHTA and CDR2 FQGNSA. V was clipped by 4 bases and J by 8 bases; unmatched bases: 7. The CDR3 nucleotides read TGTGCCAGCAGCTCCGAAGGGGGCTGGGGCTACACCTTC. Translation: CASSSEGGWGYTF.

This clonotype was recorded at least ten times. At one boundary the junction diverges from the germline segment, which might be a read error. This rearrangement joins TRBV7-2 to TRBJ1-1; 7 bases line up with TRBD1. Per germline, CDR1 SGHTA and CDR2 FQGNSA. CDR3 size: 14 residues. CDR3 DNA: TGCGCCAGCAGCCTAAACAGGGGGAACACTGAAGCTTTCTTT. It codes for CASSLNRGNTEAFF.

This clonotype was observed a few times. One end of the junction varies from germline; a read error may be responsible. This chain uses TRBV4-1 with TRBJ2-3; no definite D call. CDR1 is MGHRA, CDR2 YSYEKL, per germline. The CDR3 totals 13 residues. The CDR3 region has the DNA TGCGCCAGCAGACAAGGATTCGGCGATACGCAGTATTTT. Translated: CASRQGFGDTQYF.

The V and J genes are TRBV12-3 or TRBV12-4 and TRBJ2-2; TRBD2 agrees at 8 bases. Trimming at V came to 7 bases and at J to 2 bases, leaving 9 bases not matched to a gene. This CDR3 is 16 amino acids long. The CDR3: CASTSRGGQNTGELFF. DNA of the CDR3: TGTGCCAGCACCTCTCGCGGGGGGCAAAACACCGGGGAGCTGTTTTTT.

In this sample, this clonotype turned up many times. The genes are TRBV3-1 and TRBJ2-5; D gene unclear. The CDR3 spans 14 residues. V lost 1 base and J lost 2, with 8 bases in between. The germline gives CDR1 LGHDT, CDR2 YNNKEL (reference sequence). DNA of the CDR3: TGTGCCAGCAGCCAAGCCCAGGTACAAGAGACCCAGTACTTC. It codes for CASSQAQVQETQYF.